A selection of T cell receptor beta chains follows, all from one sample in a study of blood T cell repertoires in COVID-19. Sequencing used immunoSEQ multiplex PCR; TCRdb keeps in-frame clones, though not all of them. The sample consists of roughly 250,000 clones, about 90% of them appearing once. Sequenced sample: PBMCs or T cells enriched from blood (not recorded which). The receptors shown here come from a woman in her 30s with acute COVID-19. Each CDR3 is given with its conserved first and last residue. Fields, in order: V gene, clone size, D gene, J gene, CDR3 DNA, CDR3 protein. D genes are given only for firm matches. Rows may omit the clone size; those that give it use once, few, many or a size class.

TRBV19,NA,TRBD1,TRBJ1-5,TGTGCCAGTAGTATAGTACAGGGGGCTTTCAATCAGCCCCAGCATTTT,CASSIVQGAFNQPQHF
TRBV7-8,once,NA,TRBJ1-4,TGTGCCAGCAGCTTAGCCGGGAGGACTAATGAAAAACTGTTTTTT,CASSLAGRTNEKLFF
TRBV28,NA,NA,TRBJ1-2,TGTGCCAGCAGTTTATTCCAGGGTTACTATGGCTACACCTTC,CASSLFQGYYGYTF
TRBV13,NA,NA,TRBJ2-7,TGTGCCAGCACCCTGGGGGGGGCCCCCTACGAGCAGTACTTC,CASTLGGAPYEQYF
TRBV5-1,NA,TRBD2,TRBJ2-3,TGCGCCAGCAGCTTGGGGACTAGCGGGAGGGCCCTCGTCACAGATACGCAGTATTTT,CASSLGTSGRALVTDTQYF
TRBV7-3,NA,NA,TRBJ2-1,TGTGCCAGCAGCCCTCAGGGGCTCAATGAGCAGTTCTTC,CASSPQGLNEQFF
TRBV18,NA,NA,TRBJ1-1,TGTGCCAGCTCACTACAGTGGAACACTGAAGCTTTCTTT,CASSLQWNTEAFF
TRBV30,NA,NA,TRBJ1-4,TGTGCCTGGACCCCGGAGGGGTTTGCAACTAATGAAAAACTGTTTTTT,CAWTPEGFATNEKLFF
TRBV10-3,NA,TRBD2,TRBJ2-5,TGTGCCATCAGTCCGGGGGGGCAGACCCAGTACTTC,CAISPGGQTQYF
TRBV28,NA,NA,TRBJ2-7,TGTGCCAGCAGTTTACCCAGCTACGAGCAGTACTTC,CASSLPSYEQYF
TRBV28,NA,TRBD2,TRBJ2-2,TGTGCCAGCAGTCCTAGCGGGGGGACCGGGGAGCTGTTTTTT,CASSPSGGTGELFF
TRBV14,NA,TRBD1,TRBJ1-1,TGTGCCAGCAGCCAAGCCGGGACAGGGGGGAGGAGGACTGAAGCTTTCTTT,CASSQAGTGGRRTEAFF
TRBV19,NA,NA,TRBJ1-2,TGTGCCAGTAGTAGCCTCAGGGGCAGAGGCTATGGCTACACCTTC,CASSSLRGRGYGYTF
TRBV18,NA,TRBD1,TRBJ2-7,TGTGCCAGCTCACCCGCCCGGGACAGGGTTATGTACGAGCAGTACTTC,CASSPARDRVMYEQYF
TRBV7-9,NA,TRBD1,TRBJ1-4,TGTGCCAGCAGCCCGACAGGGCCCGTTAATGAAAAACTGTTTTTT,CASSPTGPVNEKLFF
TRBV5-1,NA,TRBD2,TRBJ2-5,TGCGCCAGCAGCTCATTAGGACTAGCGGGGGATGGAGAGACCCAGTACTTC,CASSSLGLAGDGETQYF
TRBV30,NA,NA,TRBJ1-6,TGTGCCTGGAGTGTCCTGGGAGCTAATTCACCCCTCCACTTT,CAWSVLGANSPLHF
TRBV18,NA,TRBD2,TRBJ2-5,TGTGCCAGCTCATCTCTAGCGGGAACGCAAGAGACCCAGTACTTC,CASSSLAGTQETQYF
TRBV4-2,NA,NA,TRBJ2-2,TGTGCCAGCAGCCAAAGAGGAGGATCGAACACCGGGGAGCTGTTTTTT,CASSQRGGSNTGELFF
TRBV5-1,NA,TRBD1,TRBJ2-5,TGCGCCAGCAGCTTGTTTCCGGGACAGGCTAAAGAGACCCAGTACTTC,CASSLFPGQAKETQYF
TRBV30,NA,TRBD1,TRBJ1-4,TGTGCCCACCGACAGGGGAGGGGTGAAAAACTGTTTTTT,CAHRQGRGEKLFF
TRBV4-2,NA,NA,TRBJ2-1,TGTGCCAGCAGCCAGGAGTGGTCTCTGGCCAATGAGCAGTTCTTC,CASSQEWSLANEQFF
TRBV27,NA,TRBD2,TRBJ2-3,TGTGCCAGCAGCACTAGCGTTGTGGTAGATACGCAGTATTTT,CASSTSVVVDTQYF
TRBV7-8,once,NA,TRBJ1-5,TGTGCCAGCAGCTTAGCGGAGGGGGGGTGGTGGCCCCAGCATTTT,CASSLAEGGWWPQHF
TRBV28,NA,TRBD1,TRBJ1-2,TGTGCCAGCTTCGGGACAGGGGACTATGGCTACACCTTC,CASFGTGDYGYTF
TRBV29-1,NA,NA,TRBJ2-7,TGCAGCGTTCGGGGGTCGCACGAGCAGTACTTC,CSVRGSHEQYF
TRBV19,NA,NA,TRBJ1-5,TGTGCCAGTAGTATAACGGGAAATCAGCCCCAGCATTTT,CASSITGNQPQHF
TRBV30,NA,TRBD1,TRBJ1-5,TGTGCCTGGAGTTCATGGACAGGGGGGTATAGCAATCAGCCCCAGCATTTT,CAWSSWTGGYSNQPQHF
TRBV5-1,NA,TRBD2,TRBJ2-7,TGCGCCAGCAGCTTGGCAGCGGGAGATAAGGTGCAGTACTTC,CASSLAAGDKVQYF
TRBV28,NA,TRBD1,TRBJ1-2,TGTGCCAGCAGTCCACCACAGGGGCGACACGGCTACACCTTC,CASSPPQGRHGYTF
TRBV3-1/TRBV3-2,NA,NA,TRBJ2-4,TGTGCCAGCAGCCAAGCCAGGACAGAAAACATTCAGTACTTC,CASSQARTENIQYF
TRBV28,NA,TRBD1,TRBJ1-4,TGTGCCAGCAGTCTAGGGGGCCGGGAAAAACTGTTTTTT,CASSLGGREKLFF
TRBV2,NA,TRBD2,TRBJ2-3,TGTGCCAGCAGTGCGGGTGCGGGAGGGCAGTATTTT,CASSAGAGGQYF
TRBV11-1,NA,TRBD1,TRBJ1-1,TGTGCCAGCAGCCCCGGGACAGCTGAAGCTTTCTTT,CASSPGTAEAFF
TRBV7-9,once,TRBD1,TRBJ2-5,TGTGCCAGCAGCTCTGACAGGGGGAAGGAGACCCAGTACTTC,CASSSDRGKETQYF
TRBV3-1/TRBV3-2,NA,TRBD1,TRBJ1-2,TGTGCCAGCAGCCAATCGGCGGCAGGGGGTCGGAATGGCTACACCTTC,CASSQSAAGGRNGYTF
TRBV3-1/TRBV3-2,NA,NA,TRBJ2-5,TGTGCCAGCAGCCAGGGACACCAGCAAGAGACCCAGTACTTC,CASSQGHQQETQYF
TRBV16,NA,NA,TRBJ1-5,TGTGCCAGCAGCCAGGGGGCACAGAATCAGCCCCAGCATTTT,CASSQGAQNQPQHF
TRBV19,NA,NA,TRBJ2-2,TGTGCCAGTAGTATAGATACAGGGAACGGGGAGCTGTTTTTT,CASSIDTGNGELFF
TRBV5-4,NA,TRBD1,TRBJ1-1,TGTGCCAGCAGCTTCGGGACAGGGCCGAACACTGAAGCTTTCTTT,CASSFGTGPNTEAFF
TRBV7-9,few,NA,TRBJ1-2,TGTGCCAGCAGCTTCGACTTCTATGGCTACACCTTC,CASSFDFYGYTF
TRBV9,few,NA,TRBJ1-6,TGTGCCAGCAGCGTAGGTTTCGGGGGGGTGGATTCACCCCTCCACTTT,CASSVGFGGVDSPLHF
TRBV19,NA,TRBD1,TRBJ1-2,TGTGCCAGTAGTACTCGCCGGGACAGCGGCTACACCTTC,CASSTRRDSGYTF
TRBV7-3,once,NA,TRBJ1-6,TGTGCCAGCGGGGCAGCCTATAATTCACCCCTCCACTTT,CASGAAYNSPLHF
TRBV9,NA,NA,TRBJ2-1,TGTGCCAGCAGCGGCGGCGCAAATTCCTACAATGAGCAGTTCTTC,CASSGGANSYNEQFF
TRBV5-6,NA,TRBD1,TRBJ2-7,TGTGCCAGCAGCTCTACAGGGGTCGTCTACGAGCAGTACTTC,CASSSTGVVYEQYF
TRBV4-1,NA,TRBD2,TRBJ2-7,TGCGCCAGCAGCCAATTTCATAGGACTAGTGCGAACTACGAGCAGTACTTC,CASSQFHRTSANYEQYF
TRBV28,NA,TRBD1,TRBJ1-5,TGTGCCAGCAGTTTATGGGGGGGACAGGGTAATCAGCCCCAGCATTTT,CASSLWGGQGNQPQHF
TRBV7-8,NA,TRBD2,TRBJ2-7,TGTGCCAGCAGCGGGGGCCGCGGGGGGACAACCTACGAGCAGTACTTC,CASSGGRGGTTYEQYF
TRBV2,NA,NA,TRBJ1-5,TGTGCCAGCAGTGCCTGGGAGGGTGGATTTCAGCCCCAGCATTTT,CASSAWEGGFQPQHF
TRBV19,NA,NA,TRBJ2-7,TGTGCCAGTAGTATAGAGGGGGAGGTTGCTTTCTACGAGCAGTACTTC,CASSIEGEVAFYEQYF
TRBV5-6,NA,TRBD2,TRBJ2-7,TGTGCCAGCAGCGCCGGGACTAGCGGGAGGGCCTGGGCCTACGAGCAGTACTTC,CASSAGTSGRAWAYEQYF
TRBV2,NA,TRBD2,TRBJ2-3,TGTGCCAGCAGTGAAGGGAGGACTAGCGGGGTCACAGATACGCAGTATTTT,CASSEGRTSGVTDTQYF
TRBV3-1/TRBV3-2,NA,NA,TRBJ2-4,TGTGCCAGCAGCCAAGATTTACGGGTCAACATTCAGTACTTC,CASSQDLRVNIQYF
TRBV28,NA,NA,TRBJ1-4,TGTGCCAGCAGTTTAATCGGGACACGGCAAGAAAAACTGTTTTTT,CASSLIGTRQEKLFF
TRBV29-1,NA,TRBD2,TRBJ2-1,TGCAGCGCCCTAGTAGGGCCCAGCGGGAGAGAGGGTGAGCAGTTCTTC,CSALVGPSGREGEQFF
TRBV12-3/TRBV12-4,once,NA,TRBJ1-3,TGTGCCAGCAGTGGGGCCTCGAGCACCATATATTTT,CASSGASSTIYF
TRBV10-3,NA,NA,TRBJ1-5,TGTGCCATCCGCTCAGATAGCAATCAGCCCCAGCATTTT,CAIRSDSNQPQHF
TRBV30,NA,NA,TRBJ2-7,TGTGCCTGGAACATGAACAGGGAATCCTACGAGCAGTACTTC,CAWNMNRESYEQYF
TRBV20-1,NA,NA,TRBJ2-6,TGCAGTGCTAGTACAGGGTCGGCCTCTGGGGCCAACGTCCTGACTTTC,CSASTGSASGANVLTF